This TCR beta chain was captured in a study of blood T cell repertoires in COVID-19. This table comes from immunoSEQ multiplex PCR, and its TCRdb copy is limited to in-frame clones, with some not included. The table shows 200,000 to 250,000 clones, with roughly 80% occurring only once. The length of the CDR3 is 14 residues. The junction had 5 bases not matched to a gene; V was cut back by 4 bases and J by 2 bases. Germline V gene sequence: CDR1 SGDLS, CDR2 YYNGEE. This sequence originates from a woman of 80 years or more with acute or convalescent COVID-19. This chain uses TRBV9 with TRBJ2-7; 8 positions match TRBD2. Material for sequencing was peripheral blood. This CDR3 reads CASSRAGATYEQYF. CDR3 nucleotide sequence: TGTGCCAGCAGCCGAGCGGGAGCCACCTACGAGCAGTACTTC.